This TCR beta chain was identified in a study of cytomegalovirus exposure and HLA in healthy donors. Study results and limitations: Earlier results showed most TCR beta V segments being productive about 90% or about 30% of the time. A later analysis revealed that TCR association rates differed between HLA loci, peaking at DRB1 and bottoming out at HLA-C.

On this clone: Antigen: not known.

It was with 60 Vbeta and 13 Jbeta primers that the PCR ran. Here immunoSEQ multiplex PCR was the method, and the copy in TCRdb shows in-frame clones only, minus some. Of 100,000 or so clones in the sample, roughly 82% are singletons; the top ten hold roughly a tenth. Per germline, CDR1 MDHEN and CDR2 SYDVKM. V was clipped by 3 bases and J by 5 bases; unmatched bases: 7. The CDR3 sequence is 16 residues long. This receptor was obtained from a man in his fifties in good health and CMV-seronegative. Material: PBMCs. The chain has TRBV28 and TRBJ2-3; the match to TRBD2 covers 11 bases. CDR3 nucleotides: TGTGCCAGCAGTTTTTCTAGCGGGGGGTGGGGAGATACGCAGTATTTT. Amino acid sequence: CASSFSSGGWGDTQYF.